This T cell receptor (beta chain) was sequenced in a study of blood T cells in healthy people across ages. CDR3 size: 15 residues. V was pared by 5 bases and J by 7 bases, with 6 bases of the junction left unmatched. Germline lookup yields CDR1 SGHAT and CDR2 FQNNGV. A second PCR, run for about 7 to 11 cycles, used a sample-barcoded 5' primer plus a J-beta primer mix. Each CDR3 protein is one row after TCRdb ran MiXCR on the 5' RACE reads. The sample includes more than 1,000,000 distinct CDR3 sequences, about 25% seen only once; the top ten take approximately 0.79%. The same sample was also used in a study of T cells of mothers and their children.

The sample taken for sequencing was blood. The receptor was isolated from a girl between 2 and 10 years old in good health. This rearrangement joins TRBV11-2 to TRBJ2-1; 12 bases align to TRBD2. CDR3 in amino acids: CASSVPGTSGNEQFF. The CDR3 coding sequence is TGTGCCAGCAGCGTGCCTGGGACTAGCGGGAATGAGCAGTTCTTC.